The subject of this entry is one T cell receptor (beta chain). No antigen is known for it. This record comes from a study of OX40 agonist ivuxolimab in advanced cancers. Study at large: Checkpoint inhibitors had been given previously to 40% of patients.

Method: immunoSEQ multiplex PCR; TCRdb's copy keeps in-frame clones and lacks some. The sample contains more than 90,000 clones, around 85% of which appear only once. Study-level points and caveats: There were also nonresponders showing low normalized T-cell clonal expansion.

The V and J ends lost 1 base and 11 bases, in that order; junction bases with no gene match: 13. This CDR3 has 15 amino acids. Germline CDR1 reads SGHVS; CDR2 reads FQNEAQ. The input for sequencing was CD4+ or CD8+ T cells sorted from blood, taken in a trial of the OX40 agonist ivuxolimab. This TCR derives from an adult with an advanced solid tumor such as melanoma, head and neck, liver or kidney cancer. The chain links TRBV7-8 to TRBJ1-1, with 7 bases aligning to TRBD1. The CDR3 spells CASSLVRTGAVGAFF. The DNA of the CDR3 is TGTGCCAGCAGCTTAGTGAGGACAGGTGCCGTAGGCGCTTTCTTT. Complete variable domain (other parts from reference TRBV7-8 and TRBJ1-1): GAGVSQSPRYKVAKRGQDVALRCDPISGHVSLFWYQQALGQGPEFLTYFQNEAQLDKSGLPSDRFFAERPEGSVSTLKIQRTQQEDSAVYLCASSLVRTGAVGAFFGQGTRLTVV.